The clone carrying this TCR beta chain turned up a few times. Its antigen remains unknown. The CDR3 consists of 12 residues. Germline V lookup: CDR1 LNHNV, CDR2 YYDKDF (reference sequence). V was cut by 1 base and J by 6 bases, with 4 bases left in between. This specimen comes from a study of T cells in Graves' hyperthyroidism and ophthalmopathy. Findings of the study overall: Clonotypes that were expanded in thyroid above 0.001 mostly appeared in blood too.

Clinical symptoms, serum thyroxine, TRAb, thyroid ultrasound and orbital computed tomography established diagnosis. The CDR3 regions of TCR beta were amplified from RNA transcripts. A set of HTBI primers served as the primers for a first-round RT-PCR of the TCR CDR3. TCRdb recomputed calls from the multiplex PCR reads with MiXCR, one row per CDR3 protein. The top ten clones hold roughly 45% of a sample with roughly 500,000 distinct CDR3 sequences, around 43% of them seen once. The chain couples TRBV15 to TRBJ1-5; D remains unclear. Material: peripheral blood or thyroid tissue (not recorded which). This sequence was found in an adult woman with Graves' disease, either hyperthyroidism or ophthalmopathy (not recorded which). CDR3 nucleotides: TGTGCCACCAGCAGAGCGGGTCAGCCCCAGCATTTT. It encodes CATSRAGQPQHF.